This is a list of T cell receptor beta chains from one sample in a study of T cell repertoires in cytomegalovirus infection. One entry per CDR3 protein results from TCRdb running MiXCR on the reads. The data show 170,000 or so distinct CDR3 sequences, approximately 15% seen once. What was sequenced was PBMCs. These receptors all come from a human donor in good health (CMV status not recorded). Some clones in this sample may be carry-over from other donors' samples. The conserved cysteine and the conserved F or W are not part of the CDR3 here. A D gene is named only where the DNA matches it firmly.

v_call	d_call	j_call	cdr3_aa
TRBV7-2	TRBD2	TRBJ2-1	ASSPRAQRGEQF
TRBV29-1	TRBD2	TRBJ2-1	SVAPSRGRVPLDEQF
TRBV20-1	-	TRBJ1-1	SAFGLDRNTEAF
TRBV19	-	TRBJ2-6	ASSTAGANVLT
TRBV9	-	TRBJ2-2	ASSAGHYTGELF
TRBV7-9	-	TRBJ1-1	ASSLRATEAF
TRBV7-9	-	TRBJ2-5	ASSLRDGGETQY
TRBV28	-	TRBJ2-7	ASSPPTLEQY
TRBV5-1	-	TRBJ1-2	ASSLDTDGFYGYT
TRBV6-1	TRBD1	TRBJ2-3	ASSGQQGRDTDTQY
TRBV19	-	TRBJ1-1	ASSAGVGTEAF
TRBV7-2	-	TRBJ2-7	ASSPSRGSDYEQY
TRBV7-6	-	TRBJ2-2	ASSLVMPGGADTGELF
TRBV19	-	TRBJ1-1	ASGKPLDTEAF
TRBV6-4	-	TRBJ2-1	ASRRFSYNEQF
TRBV19	-	TRBJ1-2	ASIQGRANNYGYT
TRBV5-1	-	TRBJ1-1	ASSGGQPNTEAF
TRBV14	TRBD2	TRBJ2-1	ASSVKVPGLASYNEQF
TRBV29-1	-	TRBJ1-3	SARESGNTIY
TRBV30	-	TRBJ2-2	ASTGLNTGELF
TRBV7-2	TRBD2	TRBJ2-1	ASSSGLAGVLDEQF
TRBV20-1	-	TRBJ1-4	SARELLTGNEKLF
TRBV11-1	-	TRBJ1-6	ASSPTRGGSPLH
TRBV7-8	-	TRBJ2-3	ASSLTNTDTQY
TRBV6-1	TRBD2	TRBJ2-3	ASSEPSGGATDTQY
TRBV29-1	-	TRBJ2-2	SVERRVGTGELF
TRBV29-1	-	TRBJ1-1	SVVALRTSEAF
TRBV7-6	-	TRBJ2-1	ASSLGGQGHERF
TRBV14	-	TRBJ1-1	ASSQVRGNTEAF
TRBV30	TRBD2	TRBJ2-7	AWTPRAGKGEQY
TRBV15	-	TRBJ1-6	ATSRDGSNSPLH
TRBV29-1	TRBD1	TRBJ1-3	SVVQGVTGNTIY
TRBV29-1	TRBD1	TRBJ1-5	SVTLMGQLNQPQH
TRBV29-1	-	TRBJ2-7	SVEVPTEGIYEQY
TRBV7-2	TRBD2	TRBJ2-7	ASSFGGTVSYEQY
TRBV5-1	-	TRBJ1-2	ASSFGGDGYT
TRBV5-6	-	TRBJ1-6	ASSSSGSSYNSPLH